The rows below give T cell receptor beta chains drawn from one sample of a study of long-term antiretroviral therapy in people with HIV. The repertoire was sequenced with immunoSEQ multiplex PCR; TCRdb's copy has only in-frame clones and lacks some. The data show 20,000 to 25,000 clones, with about 92% seen just once and 7% to 10% held by the top ten. Material: unsorted PBMCs, obtained 7.6 years after starting antiretroviral therapy. These receptors came from a woman aged 40 to 50 with HIV. Each CDR3 is given with its conserved first and last residue. D genes are given only for firm matches.

d_gene	v_gene	j_gene	CDR3nt	CDR3aa
TRBD1	TRBV7-2	TRBJ1-5	TGTGCCAGCAGCTCCGAACCTCCAGGGGGCGGGCAGCCCCAGCATTTT	CASSSEPPGGGQPQHF
-	TRBV19	TRBJ2-3	TGTGCCAGTAGTACAGGGACGACGACAGATACGCAGTATTTT	CASSTGTTTDTQYF
-	TRBV6-5	TRBJ2-7	TGTGCCAGCAGTAAACAGGAGACCTACGAGCAGTACTTC	CASSKQETYEQYF
TRBD1	TRBV6-5	TRBJ1-5	TGTGCCAGCAGTTACGACAGGGAATCGAATCAGCCCCAGCATTTT	CASSYDRESNQPQHF
TRBD2	TRBV10-3	TRBJ2-5	TGTGCCATCAGTGTGACTAGCGGGGGGGCCCAACTCGAGACCCAGTACTTC	CAISVTSGGAQLETQYF
TRBD1	TRBV29-1	TRBJ1-5	TGCAGCGCAAGGACAGGGGACAATCAGCCCCAGCATTTT	CSARTGDNQPQHF
TRBD1	TRBV4-2	TRBJ1-3	TGTGCCAGCAGCCAGGAAACAGGGGTTCTTGCTCTCTCTGGAAACACCATATATTTT	CASSQETGVLALSGNTIYF
-	TRBV5-1	TRBJ1-1	TGCGCCAGCAGCCGAACCAGGGGAGGACTGACTGAAGCTTTCTTT	CASSRTRGGLTEAFF
-	TRBV6-5	TRBJ1-1	TGTGCCAGCAGTTCTTCAAACTACGGGGACACTGAAGCTTTCTTT	CASSSSNYGDTEAFF
TRBD1	TRBV5-1	TRBJ2-5	TGCGCCAGCAGCTTGGTCGTGTCGACAGGGCAAGAGACCCAGTACTTC	CASSLVVSTGQETQYF
-	TRBV2	TRBJ2-5	TGTGCCAGCACCATCGACAGAAAGGAGACCCAGTACTTC	CASTIDRKETQYF
-	TRBV7-9	TRBJ1-1	TGTGCCAGCAGCTTAGTTTGGGGCACTGAAGCTTTCTTT	CASSLVWGTEAFF
-	TRBV19	TRBJ1-3	TGTGCCACCCGCTCTGGAAACACCATATATTTT	CATRSGNTIYF
-	TRBV25-1	TRBJ2-3	TGTGCCAGCAGTTTGGGGGTGTCGGGGGATACGCAGTATTTT	CASSLGVSGDTQYF
-	TRBV5-4	TRBJ1-2	TGTGCCAGCAGCCGACAGGCCTATGGCTACACCTTC	CASSRQAYGYTF
TRBD1	TRBV5-5	TRBJ1-4	TGTGCCAGCAGTACCGGGACAGGGGGCGCGGTAACTAATGAAAAACTGTTTTTT	CASSTGTGGAVTNEKLFF
-	TRBV7-8	TRBJ1-5	TGTGCCAGCAGCTCCGATATTAGCAATCAGCCCCAGCATTTT	CASSSDISNQPQHF
-	TRBV6-1	TRBJ1-6	TGTGCCAGCAGTGAACTGGTGGGGGGTTCACCCCTCCACTTT	CASSELVGGSPLHF